This entry features one T cell receptor (beta chain) sequence. Its antigen is undetermined. Within the sample, other DNA sequences also encode this same CDR3. The data belong to a study of shared clonotypes between healthy human individuals. About the research overall: Per-donor plates numbered three CD4 naive, three CD4 memory, two CD8 naive and one CD8 memory.

The CDR3 spans 14 residues. With 2 bases removed from V and 4 bases from J, the gap between germline ends came to 8 bases. Germline CDR1 is MNHEY and CDR2 is SVGAGI. Only Caucasian adults living in Nashville, Tennessee served as donors. Study-wide results and limits: Among non-shared clonotypes, generation probabilities were lower than among those shared by all four donors. When naive CD4 clonotypes were compared across four donors, about 5% were shared.

This table comes from immunoSEQ multiplex PCR, and its TCRdb copy is limited to in-frame clones, with some not included. The sample contains roughly 2.6 million clones, more than 80% of which appear only once. Material for sequencing was naive CD4+ T cells sorted from blood. Noted subset: CD45RA+ positively selected. V usage is TRBV6-5 and J usage is TRBJ2-2; D gene ambiguous. This clonotype was sampled from a man younger than 35 in good health. The chain's CDR3 is CASSYGAGTGELFF. As DNA, the CDR3 is TGTGCCAGCAGTTACGGTGCCGGCACCGGGGAGCTGTTTTTT.